The 8 T cell receptor beta chains reported below all come from one sample, sequenced in a study of T cell responses to AZD1222 COVID-19 vaccine. Assay used: immunoSEQ multiplex PCR; TCRdb lists only in-frame clones, some missing. The repertoire consists of some 140,000 clones, with more than 80% occurring once and the leading ten covering over 3.5%. Material: peripheral blood, obtained on day 0 of AZD1222 vaccination. Receptors were obtained from an adult in good health.

The chain links TRBV5-1 to TRBJ1-2; D gene unclear. The CDR3 contains 15 residues. Trimming shortened V by 0 bases and J by 4 bases, and 13 bases separated the two germline ends. In germline, CDR1 is SGHRS, CDR2 YFSETQ. CDR3 sequence (DNA): TGCGCCAGCAGCTTGGGTACGGGTAGAAGCTATGGCTACACCTTC. This codes for CASSLGTGRSYGYTF.

This clone was detected a few times. The CDR3 sequence is CASRLERTGPVNTEAFF. In DNA, the CDR3 is TGTGCAAGTCGCTTAGAAAGAACCGGACCTGTGAACACTGAAGCTTTCTTT. This sequence joins TRBV12-2 and TRBJ1-1. TRBV12-2 is deemed a pseudogene. The CDR3 contains 17 residues.

As for this clone: One end of the junction does not line up with germline, which may come from a read error. The V and J genes are TRBV5-1 and TRBJ2-2; weak D call: TRBD2 (6 bases). The germline V gene has CDR1 SGHRS and CDR2 YFSETQ. This CDR3 is built from 15 residues. CDR3 nucleotide sequence: TGCGCCAGCACCTTGAGACTAGGGAACACCGGGGAGCTGTTTTTT. The encoded protein is CASTLRLGNTGELFF.

CDR3 in amino acids: CASSPRPRRGSNEQFF. The CDR3 DNA reads as TGTGCCAGCAGCCCGAGGCCTAGGCGGGGGTCCAATGAGCAGTTCTTC. The chain combines TRBV7-8 with TRBJ2-1; 7 bases align to TRBD2. The germline V gene encodes CDR1 SGHVS and CDR2 FQNEAQ. Trimming took 5 bases from V and 6 from J; bases not matched to a gene: 13. The CDR3 is made up of 16 amino acids.

This clone was seen a handful of times. The CDR3 region is CASSSGTSGKTDTQYF. CDR3 nucleotides: TGTGCCAGCAGTTCCGGGACTAGCGGGAAAACAGATACGCAGTATTTT. V and J are TRBV28 and TRBJ2-3; TRBD2 matches at 13 bases. CDR1 MDHEN and CDR2 SYDVKM come from the germline V gene. Trimming cost V 4 bases and J 3 bases; bases outside gene matches: 4. The CDR3 runs to 16 residues.

The V gene is TRBV2, the J gene TRBJ1-4; the match to TRBD1 covers 7 bases. The germline V gene has CDR1 SNHLY and CDR2 FYNNEI. V gave up 3 bases and J gave up 6 bases; unmatched junction bases: 4. This CDR3 contains 14 residues. Here the CDR3 reads CASSDGDRYEKLFF. CDR3 in DNA: TGTGCCAGCAGTGACGGGGACAGATATGAAAAACTGTTTTTT. Complete variable domain (other parts from reference TRBV2 and TRBJ1-4): EPEVTQTPSHQVTQMGQEVILRCVPISNHLYFYWYRQILGQKVEFLVSFYNNEISEKSEIFDDQFSVERPDGSNFTLKIRSTKLEDSAMYFCASSDGDRYEKLFFGSGTQLSVL.

The CDR3 here is CASTIGNTNQPQHF. The CDR3 coding sequence is TGTGCCAGCACCATAGGGAATACGAATCAGCCCCAGCATTTT. This rearrangement joins TRBV2 to TRBJ1-5, with D hard to call. Germline CDR1 SNHLY, CDR2 FYNNEI. Trimming left V 7 bases short and J 4 bases short, with 14 bases between. This CDR3 spans 14 amino acids.

The chain joins TRBV15 to TRBJ1-1; tentatively, D is TRBD1 (5 bases). This CDR3 has 15 amino acids. CDR1 LNHNV and CDR2 YYDKDF come from the germline V gene (reference sequence). Trimming removed 1 base from V and 3 bases from J, with 12 bases in between. CDR3 region: CATSRAGGPDTEAFF. Here the CDR3 DNA reads TGTGCCACCAGCAGAGCGGGGGGACCTGACACTGAAGCTTTCTTT.